Each of the 12 T cell receptor beta chains below was sequenced from the same sample in a study of post-analysis software for immune sequencing data. Overall study findings and caveats: Elevated frequency relative to controls characterized 4 or 5 TRBV segments in patients, TRBV5-6, TRBV5-1 and TRBV20-1 among them.

Their antigens are not known. Tagging with unique molecular identifiers was a feature of the TCR beta cDNA libraries. Each CDR3 protein is one row after TCRdb ran MiXCR on the PCR reads. The repertoire has around 500,000 distinct CDR3 sequences, around a third of them found once; the top ten carry under 7%. The sample consisted of blood. These TCRs come from a girl aged 2 to 17 with multiple sclerosis.

The table lists this clonotype with a few counts. This rearrangement joins TRBV6-5 to TRBJ2-5, with 13 nucleotides matching TRBD2. This CDR3 is 16 amino acids long. The germline CDR1 and CDR2 sequences are MNHEY and SVGAGI. V gave up 6 bases and J gave up 5 bases; unmatched junction bases: 9. CDR3 in amino acids: CASSRPTSGGQETQYF. The CDR3 DNA is TGTGCCAGCAGCCGTCCGACTAGCGGGGGGCAGGAGACCCAGTACTTC.

The rearrangement links TRBV11-2 to TRBJ2-1; a possible D gene is TRBD2 (5 bases). The CDR3 has 13 residues. Trimming removed 0 bases from V and 9 bases from J, with 9 bases in between. CDR1 SGHAT and CDR2 FQNNGV come from the germline V gene. The CDR3 spells CASSLDIGSEQFF. CDR3 sequence (DNA): TGTGCCAGCAGCTTAGATATAGGGAGTGAGCAGTTCTTC.

This chain connects TRBV5-1 to TRBJ2-3; TRBD2 agrees at 11 bases. The V gene's germline CDR1 is SGHRS and CDR2 YFSETQ. Trimming cost V 3 bases and J 6 bases; bases outside gene matches: 6. CDR3 size: 15 residues. The CDR3: CASSSGTSGADTQYF. The CDR3 DNA reads TGCGCCAGCAGCTCCGGGACTAGCGGTGCGGATACGCAGTATTTT.

V is TRBV7-3 and J is TRBJ2-3; 7 bases fit TRBD2. CDR3 length: 14 amino acids. Germline-derived CDR1 and CDR2 are SGHTA and FQGTGA. J was trimmed by 3 bases and V by 5 bases; bases with no gene match: 5. The CDR3 DNA reads as TGTGCCAGCAGCCCAAGCGGGGTTACAGATACGCAGTATTTT. It specifies CASSPSGVTDTQYF.

This clonotype has more than one count but fewer than ten. This chain uses TRBV7-8 with TRBJ2-3; a possible D gene is TRBD2 (7 bases). Per germline, CDR1 SGHVS and CDR2 FQNEAQ. With 3 bases removed from V and 7 bases from J, the gap between germline ends came to 17 bases. The CDR3 consists of 15 residues. CDR3 coding DNA: TGTGCCAGCAGCTTCCCGGGGGGCCAGGTAAATACGCAGTATTTT. Its translation is CASSFPGGQVNTQYF.

This clonotype has just one count. The chain carries TRBV20-1 and TRBJ2-5, with D possibly TRBD2 on 5 matching bases. This CDR3 spans 14 amino acids. Germline-derived CDR1 and CDR2 are DFQATT and SNEGSKA (reference sequence). V was shortened by 0 bases and J by 5 bases, with 13 bases between the two germline ends. Here the CDR3 reads CSARDASLGETQYF. The CDR3, as DNA: TGCAGTGCTAGAGATGCTAGCCTTGGCGAGACCCAGTACTTC.

The chain joins TRBV6-2 or TRBV6-3 to TRBJ1-5; D is ambiguous. Trimming left V 6 bases short and J 4 bases short, with 13 bases between. The CDR3 sequence is 14 residues long. Germline-derived CDR1 and CDR2 are MNHEY and SVGEGT. Here the CDR3 reads CASRGSLGNQPQHF. The CDR3 region has the DNA TGTGCCAGCAGGGGCAGCTTGGGAAATCAGCCCCAGCATTTT.

The chain has TRBV7-9 and TRBJ2-1; 11 nucleotides line up with TRBD2. The CDR3 is 17 residues long. Germline V CDR1 and CDR2: SEHNR, FQNEAQ (reference sequence). V was pared by 3 bases and J by 2 bases, with 6 bases of the junction left unmatched. The CDR3 sequence is CASSFEASGGTYNEQFF. The CDR3, as DNA: TGTGCCAGCAGCTTCGAGGCTAGCGGGGGGACCTACAATGAGCAGTTCTTC.

The chain combines TRBV5-1 with TRBJ2-7; 8 nucleotides line up with TRBD1. Germline trimming cut 5 bases from V and 4 bases from J; bases unmatched to any gene: 11. The CDR3 has 15 residues. From germline, CDR1 is SGHRS and CDR2 YFSETQ. The CDR3: CASSFGGGQGYEQYF. The CDR3 coding sequence is TGCGCCAGCAGTTTTGGAGGAGGACAGGGTTACGAGCAGTACTTC.

V gene TRBV20-1 combines with J gene TRBJ2-5, with D perhaps matching TRBD2 (5 bases). Between the trimmed V and J ends, which lost 3 bases and 4 bases, there was a span of 12 bases. CDR1 is DFQATT and CDR2 is SNEGSKA in the germline V gene (reference sequence). The CDR3 has 13 amino acids. This CDR3 is CSARPPGRETQYF. CDR3 sequence (DNA): TGCAGTGCTAGGCCGCCTGGGAGAGAGACCCAGTACTTC.

This clonotype was observed a handful of times. This chain uses TRBV27 with TRBJ2-7, with 9 bases that match TRBD1. CDR1 and CDR2 from the germline V gene are MNHEY and SMNVEV (reference sequence). After removal of 3 bases from V and 2 bases from J, the junction contained 5 bases not matched to a gene. The CDR3 covers 15 residues. The CDR3 DNA sequence: TGTGCCAGCAGTTTGAGGACAGGGGCGACCTACGAGCAGTACTTC. Translated, it gives CASSLRTGATYEQYF.

The V call is TRBV11-2, the J call TRBJ2-5, with unresolved D. V lost 1 base and J lost 5, with 8 bases in between. Germline CDR1 SGHAT, CDR2 FQNNGV. This CDR3 comprises 13 residues. The CDR3 DNA sequence: TGTGCCAGCAGCTTAGGACACTTGGAGACCCAGTACTTC. Translating it yields CASSLGHLETQYF.